These 26 T cell receptor beta chains were all obtained from the same sample, sequenced in a study of T cells in pancreatic ductal adenocarcinoma. Only in-frame clones appear in the TCRdb table, and some are missing; sequencing was by immunoSEQ multiplex PCR. This table holds under 20,000 clones, roughly 90% found once. Surgery without prior neoadjuvant therapy was the treatment of the selected pancreatic ductal adenocarcinoma patients. The sample taken for sequencing was PBMCs. All receptors come from a human donor with pancreatic ductal adenocarcinoma.

This clone appeared once. This chain uses TRBV5-1 with TRBJ2-2, with 7 bases lining up with TRBD1. Trimming cost V 4 bases and J 4 bases; bases outside gene matches: 7. The CDR3 is made up of 15 amino acids. Germline CDR1 is SGHRS and CDR2 is YFSETQ. The CDR3 is CASSTATGITGELFF. As DNA, the CDR3 is TGCGCCAGCAGCACAGCGACAGGGATCACCGGGGAGCTGTTTTTT.

The V call is TRBV11-2, the J call TRBJ2-7; TRBD1 aligns across 9 bases. The ends lost 0 bases at V and 5 bases at J; junction bases unmatched: 8. Per germline, CDR1 SGHAT and CDR2 FQNNGV. The CDR3 has 16 residues. CDR3 sequence reads: CASSLDLGTGWDEQYF. CDR3 DNA: TGTGCCAGCAGCTTAGATCTGGGGACAGGGTGGGACGAGCAGTACTTC.

The gene calls are TRBV28 and TRBJ1-2, with D tentatively TRBD1 (5 bases). The CDR3 totals 14 residues. The V gene's germline CDR1 is MDHEN and CDR2 SYDVKM. V lost 2 bases and J lost 3, with 10 bases in between. In DNA, the CDR3 is TGTGCCAGCAGTTTAGCGGGGGACGACTATGGCTACACCTTC. Residues: CASSLAGDDYGYTF.

The chain couples TRBV9 to TRBJ2-7; 7 bases are a match to TRBD1. CDR1 and CDR2 from the germline V gene are SGDLS and YYNGEE. The CDR3 is 15 residues long. V gave up 0 bases and J gave up 2 bases; unmatched junction bases: 5. CDR3 amino acids: CASSVGLGTAYEQYF. In DNA, the CDR3 is TGTGCCAGCAGCGTAGGGTTGGGGACAGCCTACGAGCAGTACTTC. Variable domain in full (rest from reference TRBV9 and TRBJ2-7): DSGVTQTPKHLITATGQRVTLRCSPRSGDLSVYWYQQSLDQGLQFLIQYYNGEERAKGNILERFSAQQFPDLHSELNLSSLELGDSALYFCASSVGLGTAYEQYFGPGTRLTVT.

This clone was recorded only once. The rearrangement links TRBV6-6 to TRBJ2-7; TRBD1 matches 9 bases. Germline CDR1 reads MNHNY; CDR2 reads SVGAGI (reference sequence). The CDR3 runs to 15 residues. With 0 bases clipped from V and 6 bases from J, the junction kept 6 bases outside the gene matches. Here the CDR3 DNA reads TGTGCCAGCAGTTACTCTGGGACAGGGATCGGCGAGCAGTACTTC. It codes for CASSYSGTGIGEQYF.

This clone was picked up one time. The V gene is TRBV29-1, the J gene TRBJ2-7, with D perhaps matching TRBD2 (6 bases). V dropped 7 bases and J dropped 6 bases, with 13 bases sitting between them. This CDR3 contains 11 residues. Germline loops: CDR1 SQVTM, CDR2 ANQGSEA. The CDR3, as DNA: TGCAGCGGGGGACTTGCGGGCGAGCAGTACTTC. It encodes CSGGLAGEQYF.

The V and J genes are TRBV5-5 and TRBJ2-1; tentative D call: TRBD2 (6 bases). Trimming removed 3 bases from V and 4 bases from J, with 11 bases in between. Germline CDR1 reads SGHKS; CDR2 reads YYEKEE (reference sequence). The CDR3 length is 14 residues. The CDR3 DNA reads TGTGCCAGCAGCTACGGGGGTCCTTACAATGAGCAGTTCTTC. Amino acids: CASSYGGPYNEQFF.

This chain joins TRBV5-1 and TRBJ2-1; weak D call: TRBD1 (6 bases). Trimming took off 1 base at V and 9 bases at J, with 17 bases between the two ends. This CDR3 spans 15 amino acids. Germline V gives CDR1 SGHRS, CDR2 YFSETQ. The CDR3 reads CASSLSLQGYGEQFF. In DNA form, the CDR3 reads TGCGCCAGCAGCTTGTCTTTGCAGGGGTACGGTGAGCAGTTCTTC.

This rearrangement joins TRBV10-2 to TRBJ2-3; D not resolved. From germline, CDR1 is WSHSY and CDR2 SAAADI. The CDR3 is 14 amino acids. Trimming cost V 6 bases and J 5 bases, with 15 bases left between them. The CDR3, as DNA: TGCGCCAGCAGCGCCCCCAACTTTGTAGATACGCAGTATTTT. Encoded protein: CASSAPNFVDTQYF.

The chain links TRBV20-1 to TRBJ1-2, with a tentative D call TRBD1 (5 bases). This CDR3 region has 11 residues. V was trimmed by 4 bases and J by 7 bases, leaving 10 bases between them. Germline values: CDR1 DFQATT, CDR2 SNEGSKA (reference sequence). This CDR3 is CSATGSGGYTF. The CDR3 coding sequence is TGCAGTGCTACAGGGTCGGGTGGCTACACCTTC.

The V call is TRBV7-2, the J call TRBJ2-5; no clear D. The germline V gene encodes CDR1 SGHTA and CDR2 FQGNSA. The CDR3 is 13 amino acids. V was shortened by 5 bases and J by 1 base, with 8 bases between the two germline ends. The CDR3 here is CASSPGAQETQYF. The CDR3 DNA reads as TGTGCCAGCAGCCCGGGTGCCCAAGAGACCCAGTACTTC.

This clone came up a few times. This chain uses TRBV6-1 with TRBJ1-6; TRBD1 agrees at 8 bases. The V gene's germline CDR1 is MNHNS and CDR2 SASEGT. V lost 8 bases to trimming and J lost 6 bases; unmatched junction nucleotides: 3. The CDR3 extends over 13 amino acids. CDR3 protein: CASRGQANSPLHF. In DNA form, the CDR3 reads TGTGCCAGCCGGGGACAGGCTAATTCACCCCTCCACTTT.

V gene TRBV7-9 combines with J gene TRBJ2-1; 8 bases line up with TRBD1. The CDR3 loop spans 12 amino acids. The ends lost 5 bases at V and 12 bases at J; junction bases unmatched: 6. Germline loops: CDR1 SEHNR, CDR2 FQNEAQ (reference sequence). CDR3 residues: CASSREQGGQFF. The CDR3 nucleotides are TGTGCCAGCAGCCGAGAACAGGGGGGGCAGTTCTTC.

The chain recombines TRBV9 with TRBJ1-5; 7 bases map to TRBD1. CDR1 and CDR2 (germline): SGDLS, YYNGEE. This CDR3 spans 16 amino acids. V was clipped by 3 bases and J by 0 bases; unmatched bases: 6. CDR3 DNA sequence: TGTGCCAGCAGCGGGGGGGACAGTTATAGCAATCAGCCCCAGCATTTT. It yields the protein CASSGGDSYSNQPQHF.

The chain uses TRBV28 and TRBJ1-1, with TRBD1 as a possible D gene (6 bases). CDR3 length: 14 residues. V lost 8 bases to trimming and J lost 3 bases, with 16 bases between them. Germline V CDR1 and CDR2: MDHEN, SYDVKM. The CDR3 DNA reads TGTGCCAGCGAGAGGGGGGGACGAGACACTGAAGCTTTCTTT. It codes for CASERGGRDTEAFF.

The chain joins TRBV27 to TRBJ1-1; TRBD1 is a possible D gene (5 bases). The CDR3 is 14 residues long. In germline, CDR1 is MNHEY, CDR2 SMNVEV (reference sequence). V lost 6 bases to trimming and J lost 1 base, with 12 bases between them. The CDR3 region is CASRGRRGNTEAFF. DNA for the CDR3: TGTGCCAGCAGGGGCAGGAGGGGGAACACTGAAGCTTTCTTT.

The chain joins TRBV18 to TRBJ2-7; 8 positions agree with TRBD1. From germline, CDR1 is KGHSH and CDR2 LQKENI. Trimming cost V 4 bases and J 1 base; bases outside gene matches: 9. CDR3 length equals 16 residues. This chain's CDR3 is CASSLPEGTGSYEQYF. DNA of the CDR3: TGTGCCAGCTCACTACCAGAAGGGACAGGATCCTACGAGCAGTACTTC.

This chain links TRBV2 with TRBJ2-5, with 16 bases matching TRBD2. Trimming cost V 6 bases and J 5 bases; bases outside gene matches: 6. Germline V gives CDR1 SNHLY, CDR2 FYNNEI. The CDR3 runs 16 residues. The CDR3 spells CASRTGTSGGAETQYF. The CDR3 DNA sequence: TGTGCCAGCAGAACCGGGACTAGCGGGGGGGCGGAGACCCAGTACTTC.

CDR3 bases: TGTGCCAGCAGTCAGGACAGGGCGGATCCACCCCTCCACTTT. It yields the protein CASSQDRADPPLHF. This chain links TRBV6-5 with TRBJ1-6, with TRBD1 identical over 8 bases. Germline V gene lookup returns CDR1 MNHEY and CDR2 SVGAGI. V lost 5 bases to trimming and J lost 11 bases; unmatched junction nucleotides: 8. This CDR3 region has 14 residues.

The chain recombines TRBV15 with TRBJ2-7, with 8 bases aligning to TRBD1. V lost 1 base and J lost 0; bases outside the gene matches: 5. CDR1 LNHNV and CDR2 YYDKDF come from the germline V gene (reference sequence). The length of the CDR3 is 16 residues. This CDR3 reads CATSRVDRAISYEQYF. CDR3 bases: TGTGCCACCAGCAGAGTGGACAGGGCGATCTCCTACGAGCAGTACTTC. Looking up the rest from reference TRBV15 and TRBJ2-7 gives the full variable domain: DAMVIQNPRYQVTQFGKPVTLSCSQTLNHNVMYWYQQKSSQAPKLLFHYYDKDFNNEADTPDNFQSRRPNTSFCFLDIRSPGLGDTAMYLCATSRVDRAISYEQYFGPGTRLTVT.

The chain links TRBV2 to TRBJ1-1; a possible D gene is TRBD1 (5 bases). This CDR3 contains 13 residues. CDR1 SNHLY and CDR2 FYNNEI come from the germline V gene. Trimming removed 4 bases at V and 6 bases at J, with 12 bases between. The CDR3 spells CASSGVWGAEAFF. The CDR3 region has the DNA TGTGCCAGCAGTGGGGTTTGGGGGGCTGAAGCTTTCTTT.

V and J are TRBV19 and TRBJ2-1, with a weak D call TRBD2 (6 bases). Germline CDR1 reads LNHDA; CDR2 reads SQIVND (reference sequence). This CDR3 region has 15 residues. Between the trimmed V and J ends, which lost 7 bases and 4 bases, there was a span of 17 bases. CDR3 loop: CASTSEGWGYNEQFF. CDR3 bases: TGTGCCAGTACCTCGGAGGGGTGGGGATACAATGAGCAGTTCTTC.

DNA of the CDR3: TGCGCCAGCAGCGATGCCGGGACAGGGTATGGCTACACCTTC. It specifies CASSDAGTGYGYTF. The V gene is TRBV5-1, the J gene TRBJ1-2; 9 bases are shared with TRBD1. The germline gives CDR1 SGHRS, CDR2 YFSETQ. V shed 4 bases, J shed 5 bases, and the junction held 6 bases outside the gene matches. CDR3 length: 14 amino acids.

The chain couples TRBV6-5 to TRBJ2-5; the match to TRBD1 covers 7 bases. This CDR3 has 13 amino acids. Germline lookup yields CDR1 MNHEY and CDR2 SVGAGI. Germline trimming cut 7 bases from V and 7 bases from J; bases unmatched to any gene: 9. Here the CDR3 DNA reads TGTGCCAGCACCCTCCGGGACAGTGGGACCCAGTACTTC. Encoded protein: CASTLRDSGTQYF.

The chain recombines TRBV29-1 with TRBJ1-2; D ambiguous. V lost 4 bases to trimming and J lost 8 bases, with 8 bases between them. The CDR3 is 10 amino acids. CDR1 is SQVTM, CDR2 ANQGSEA, per germline. The CDR3 sequence is CSVGGEGYTF. CDR3 in DNA: TGCAGCGTTGGCGGCGAGGGCTACACCTTC.

The rearrangement joins TRBV7-2 to TRBJ1-2, with D possibly being TRBD1 (5 bases). Between the trimmed V and J ends, which lost 1 base and 0 bases, there was a span of 6 bases. This CDR3 spans 14 amino acids. Germline lookup yields CDR1 SGHTA and CDR2 FQGNSA. In nucleotides, the CDR3 is TGTGCCAGCAGCTTAGGGGGCTCTAACTATGGCTACACCTTC. Amino acid sequence: CASSLGGSNYGYTF.